This T cell receptor (beta chain) was identified in a study of monozygotic twins with inflammatory bowel disease. The CDR3 totals 15 residues. In germline, CDR1 is KGHDR, CDR2 SFDVKD. After re-calling the 5' RACE reads, TCRdb lists one entry per CDR3 protein, DNA absent. This repertoire includes some 330,000 distinct CDR3 sequences. Material for sequencing was blood. This TCR came from a human donor with ulcerative colitis or Crohn's disease, or a healthy co-twin of an affected twin (not recorded which). The gene calls are TRBV24-1 and TRBJ2-1; TCRdb returns TRBD2, unconfirmable since there is no DNA. CDR3 region: CATSGFQAGDNEQFF.